This passage covers 13 T cell receptor beta chains from one sample sequenced in a study of blood T cell repertoires in COVID-19. Only in-frame clones appear in the TCRdb table, and some are missing; sequencing was by immunoSEQ multiplex PCR. The data hold roughly 200,000 clones, with about 82% observed a single time. The sequenced sample was PBMCs or T cells enriched from blood (not recorded which). Source of these receptors: a man between 40 and 49 years old with acute COVID-19.

Comments on this clone: One end of the junction is discordant with germline, which a read error may explain. V and J are TRBV7-7 and TRBJ2-2; D not certain. CDR3 length: 15 amino acids. Germline V gene data show CDR1 as SSHAT and CDR2 as FNYEAQ (reference sequence). The DNA for the CDR3 is TGTGCTAGCAGCTTAGGGCCGGGTAACACCGGGGAGCTGTTTTTT. It encodes CASSLGPGNTGELFF.

The chain recombines TRBV6-2 or TRBV6-3 with TRBJ2-7; D is unclear. The V end lost 5 bases, the J end lost 0 bases, and 5 bases lay between the germline ends. This CDR3 has 12 amino acids. Germline V lookup: CDR1 MNHEY, CDR2 SVGEGT. The CDR3 coding sequence is TGTGCCAGCAGTACGGTCTCCTACGAGCAGTACTTC. This gives the protein CASSTVSYEQYF.

J is TRBJ2-5 and V is TRBV2, with D perhaps TRBD1 (6 bases). Germline loops: CDR1 SNHLY, CDR2 FYNNEI. The CDR3 runs to 12 residues. V was pared by 7 bases and J by 2 bases, with 8 bases between. This CDR3 is CASTRGQETQYF. In DNA form, the CDR3 reads TGTGCCAGCACCAGGGGACAAGAGACCCAGTACTTC.

Here the CDR3 DNA reads TGTGCCAGCAGCCCCAGACTAAATAGGCAAGAGCAGTACTTC. Translating it yields CASSPRLNRQEQYF. The chain recombines TRBV9 with TRBJ2-7; possibly TRBD2 for D (5 bases). The CDR3 spans 14 residues. Germline loops: CDR1 SGDLS, CDR2 YYNGEE. Trimming left V 4 bases short and J 7 bases short, with 18 bases between.

The J gene is TRBJ1-5, the V gene TRBV28, with D unclear. This CDR3 is 13 amino acids long. Trimming removed 6 bases at V and 5 bases at J, with 11 bases between. Germline CDR1 MDHEN, CDR2 SYDVKM. CDR3: CASRPSPDQPQHF. In nucleotides, the CDR3 is TGTGCCAGCAGGCCCTCCCCAGATCAGCCCCAGCATTTT.

This chain joins TRBV9 and TRBJ2-1, with D possibly being TRBD2 (6 bases). The CDR3 extends over 14 amino acids. Trimming removed 3 bases from V and 6 bases from J, with 13 bases in between. Germline CDR1 reads SGDLS; CDR2 reads YYNGEE. CDR3 DNA sequence: TGTGCCAGCAGCGGGGGGGTTTCGACCAATGAGCAGTTCTTC. The encoded protein is CASSGGVSTNEQFF.

This chain connects TRBV5-6 to TRBJ1-1; 7 bases match TRBD1. In germline, CDR1 is SGHDT, CDR2 YYEEEE. V shed 3 bases and J 1 base; nucleotides not matched to a gene: 6. The CDR3 length is 15 residues. CDR3: CASSSTGAGNTEAFF. The DNA for the CDR3 is TGTGCCAGCAGCTCCACAGGGGCGGGGAACACTGAAGCTTTCTTT.

The V and J genes are TRBV11-2 and TRBJ1-6; no clear D gene. Trimming pared 5 bases from V and 0 bases from J, leaving 14 bases between. Germline V lookup: CDR1 SGHAT, CDR2 FQNNGV. The CDR3 covers 17 residues. CDR3 nucleotides: TGTGCCAGCAGCCGTTCTGGGCAGAGCTCCTATAATTCACCCCTCCACTTT. Its protein product is CASSRSGQSSYNSPLHF. Full variable domain (missing parts from reference TRBV11-2 and TRBJ1-6): EAGVAQSPRYKIIEKRQSVAFWCNPISGHATLYWYQQILGQGPKLLIQFQNNGVVDDSQLPKDRFSAERLKGVDSTLKIQPAKLEDSAVYLCASSRSGQSSYNSPLHFGNGTRLTVT.

This clone was counted a single time. The V gene is TRBV18, the J gene TRBJ2-7, with TRBD2 matching 9 bases. Per the germline V gene, CDR1 is KGHSH and CDR2 is LQKENI. This CDR3 comprises 14 residues. V trimming: 3 bases; J trimming: 2 bases; junction bases outside the gene matches: 2. The CDR3 loop is CASSPAGGPYEQYF. In DNA, the CDR3 is TGTGCCAGCTCACCCGCGGGAGGGCCCTACGAGCAGTACTTC.

The chain uses TRBV7-6 and TRBJ2-1; 8 positions match TRBD2. The germline CDR1 and CDR2 sequences are SGHVS and FNYEAQ. The CDR3 length is 16 residues. V trimming: 5 bases; J trimming: 0 bases; junction bases outside the gene matches: 6. The CDR3 loop is CASSPTSVSSYNEQFF. In DNA form, the CDR3 reads TGTGCCAGCAGCCCGACTAGCGTAAGCTCCTACAATGAGCAGTTCTTC.

This clone was observed a handful of times. This chain links TRBV5-1 with TRBJ1-2; unclear D gene. Germline CDR1 SGHRS, CDR2 YFSETQ. This CDR3 spans 16 amino acids. Trimming took off 4 bases at V and 0 bases at J, with 16 bases between the two ends. CDR3 DNA: TGCGCCAGCAGCGGCACCGTCACTATTCCTAACTATGGCTACACCTTC. This sequence encodes CASSGTVTIPNYGYTF.

This clone appeared a single time. This chain joins TRBV6-2 or TRBV6-3 and TRBJ2-7; the D gene is possibly TRBD1 (6 bases). The CDR3 spans 14 residues. Germline CDR1 and CDR2: MNHEY and SVGEGT. V lost 4 bases and J 5 bases, leaving 15 bases between the germline ends. CDR3 region: CASSSDQGSNEQYF. The CDR3 region has the DNA TGTGCCAGCAGTTCGGACCAGGGGTCGAACGAGCAGTACTTC.

The CDR3 region has the DNA TGTGCCAGCAGCCGGGACTACGGCTACGAGCAGTACTTC. It specifies CASSRDYGYEQYF. The chain couples TRBV11-2 to TRBJ2-7; TRBD2 matches 7 bases. CDR1 and CDR2 from the germline V gene are SGHAT and FQNNGV. V gave up 5 bases and J gave up 3 bases; unmatched junction bases: 4. The CDR3 loop spans 13 amino acids.